This T cell receptor (beta chain) was recovered during a study of blood T cell repertoires in COVID-19. Background on the study: The United States, Italy and Spain provided the acute and convalescent COVID-19 samples. PBMCs, B-cell-depleted T cells, or T cells provided the cDNA or gDNA that made up the material.

Profiling relied on immunoSEQ multiplex PCR, and the TCRdb table lists in-frame clones only, not all of them. The data hold roughly 55,000 clones, with less than 80% observed a single time. This CDR3 comprises 15 residues. The V gene's germline CDR1 is DFQATT and CDR2 SNEGSKA (reference sequence). V was clipped by 3 bases and J by 1 base; unmatched bases: 5. This TCR was sampled from a human donor in a cohort sampled during active COVID-19. Sequencing used peripheral blood. The V and J genes are TRBV20-1 and TRBJ1-5, with 8 bases that match TRBD1. Here the CDR3 DNA reads TGCAGTGCTAGTCCAGGGGGCACCAGCAATCAGCCCCAGCATTTT. Translated, it gives CSASPGGTSNQPQHF.